This T cell receptor (beta chain) was profiled in a study of T cell repertoires in cytomegalovirus infection. Whole-study context: CMV infection plus the matching HLA type was flagged by public TCR beta signatures. Study findings and constraints: Identification of carriers of CMV plus the relevant HLA was performed using cumulative public TCR beta family frequency. HLA-C-restricted TCR beta clonotypes specific for CMV led the ex vivo response.

Germline V gene data show CDR1 as PRHDT and CDR2 as FYEKMQ (reference sequence). Between the trimmed V and J ends, which lost 3 bases and 8 bases, there was a span of 11 bases. The CDR3 consists of 13 residues. TCRdb used MiXCR to reprocess the reads, holding one entry per CDR3 protein. The sample holds more than 650,000 distinct CDR3 sequences, approximately 34% seen once. Regarding this clonotype: Its target is unknown.

The J gene is TRBJ2-1, the V gene TRBV13; D gene uncertain. Sequenced material: PBMCs. The receptor was isolated from a human donor in good health (CMV status not recorded). Some clones in this sample may be carry-over from other donors' samples. The CDR3 DNA reads as TGTGCCAGCAGCTTCTTATCTGCCGATGAGCAGTTCTTC. Protein: CASSFLSADEQFF.